The 22 T cell receptor beta chains listed next were all sequenced from one sample in a study of Ad26.COV2.S vaccination and SARS-CoV-2 variants. Treatment described: some 20 received Ad26.COV2.S at low or high dose, single or two shots; about 5 received placebo; per-sample allocation not given. Samples came from day 63 after the first vaccine or placebo injection. TCRdb keeps only in-frame clones here, not all; method: immunoSEQ multiplex PCR. The table lists some 390,000 clones, about 91% of them singletons. The source was peripheral blood, collected in a trial of Ad26.COV2.S vaccine versus placebo. The origin of the receptors is a person aged 18-65 years who received the Ad26.COV2.S COVID-19 vaccine or a placebo.

The chain uses TRBV25-1 and TRBJ2-7; TRBD1 agrees at 8 bases. This CDR3 contains 13 residues. The germline V gene has CDR1 MGHDK and CDR2 SYGVNS. The V gene end was trimmed by 6 bases and the J gene end by 3 bases; junction bases not matched to a gene: 4. The CDR3 DNA reads as TGTGCCAGCAGGAAGACAGGGGTCTACGAGCAGTACTTC. This encodes CASRKTGVYEQYF.

This chain connects TRBV4-1 to TRBJ1-6; no clear D. V shed 0 bases and J shed 5 bases, with 14 bases lying between them. This CDR3 spans 17 amino acids. Germline CDR1 is MGHRA and CDR2 is YSYEKL. CDR3 region: CASSQDPSLNHNSPLHF. As DNA, the CDR3 is TGCGCCAGCAGCCAAGACCCCAGTCTTAACCATAATTCACCCCTCCACTTT.

This rearrangement joins TRBV29-1 to TRBJ2-5; D possibly corresponds to TRBD2 (6 bases). CDR1 is SQVTM and CDR2 is ANQGSEA in the germline V gene. CDR3 length: 14 amino acids. Trimming shortened V by 3 bases and J by 1 base, and 12 bases separated the two germline ends. The CDR3 DNA reads TGCAGCGTTGATGAGGGCGGGATCCAAGAGACCCAGTACTTC. Translation: CSVDEGGIQETQYF.

V and J are TRBV6-5 and TRBJ2-1; D gene unclear. The V gene lost 3 bases and the J gene lost 8 bases, with 5 bases spanning the gap. This CDR3 is built from 11 residues. Germline lookup yields CDR1 MNHEY and CDR2 SVGAGI. The CDR3, as DNA: TGTGCCAGCAGTTATTTGGATGAGCAGTTCTTC. Its protein product is CASSYLDEQFF.

The chain is built from TRBV15 and TRBJ1-1; TRBD1 matches at 8 bases. Germline V gives CDR1 LNHNV, CDR2 YYDKDF (reference sequence). The J segment lost 4 bases and the V segment lost 3 bases, leaving 7 bases of the junction unmatched. CDR3 size: 15 residues. The CDR3 loop reads CATSRPTGVFTEAFF. DNA for the CDR3: TGTGCCACCAGCAGGCCGACAGGGGTGTTCACTGAAGCTTTCTTT. Supplemented by reference TRBV15 and TRBJ1-1, the full variable domain reads DAMVIQNPRYQVTQFGKPVTLSCSQTLNHNVMYWYQQKSSQAPKLLFHYYDKDFNNEADTPDNFQSRRPNTSFCFLDIRSPGLGDTAMYLCATSRPTGVFTEAFFGQGTRLTVV.

V is TRBV5-6 and J is TRBJ2-5; D might be TRBD2 (5 bases). Germline CDR1 reads SGHDT; CDR2 reads YYEEEE. With 5 bases removed from V and 5 bases from J, the gap between germline ends came to 16 bases. The CDR3 has 14 amino acids. CDR3 sequence reads: CASSSRSSEETQYF. The CDR3 DNA reads TGTGCCAGCAGTTCCCGAAGTAGCGAGGAGACCCAGTACTTC.

V is TRBV5-1 and J is TRBJ1-4; D is unresolved. Trimming removed 1 base from V and 6 bases from J, with 16 bases in between. This CDR3 is built from 16 residues. The germline gives CDR1 SGHRS, CDR2 YFSETQ. This CDR3 reads CASSLWTPLAYEKLFF. In nucleotides, the CDR3 is TGCGCCAGCAGCTTGTGGACTCCACTCGCTTATGAAAAACTGTTTTTT.

This chain connects TRBV28 to TRBJ2-5; 8 nucleotides match TRBD1. The CDR3 has 15 amino acids. Germline CDR1 MDHEN, CDR2 SYDVKM. V trimming: 6 bases; J trimming: 2 bases; junction bases outside the gene matches: 8. CDR3 DNA sequence: TGTGCCAGCAGCTTTACAGGGGGGAGGCAAGAGACCCAGTACTTC. Protein: CASSFTGGRQETQYF.

This chain joins TRBV7-8 and TRBJ2-3, with 11 bases aligning to TRBD2. CDR3 size: 15 residues. With V trimmed by 6 bases and J by 5 bases, 7 bases remained unmatched. Germline V gives CDR1 SGHVS, CDR2 FQNEAQ. CDR3 in amino acids: CASRDSSGRGDTQYF. The CDR3 coding sequence is TGTGCCAGCAGAGATAGTAGCGGGAGGGGAGATACGCAGTATTTT.

The chain couples TRBV9 to TRBJ2-2; D might be TRBD1 or TRBD2, each matching 5 bases. The V gene lost 3 bases and the J gene lost 4 bases, with 13 bases spanning the gap. Germline V gene data show CDR1 as SGDLS and CDR2 as YYNGEE. This CDR3 comprises 15 residues. Here the CDR3 DNA reads TGTGCCAGCAGCGGGGGGACCAGAGTCACCGGGGAGCTGTTTTTT. As protein: CASSGGTRVTGELFF.

This clone was observed once. The genes are TRBV6-2 or TRBV6-3 and TRBJ2-3; no clear D gene. V was cut by 0 bases and J by 3 bases, with 10 bases left in between. This CDR3 is built from 15 residues. CDR1 and CDR2 from the germline V gene are MNHEY and SVGEGT. The CDR3 bases are TGTGCCAGCAGTTACTCCTCCTTGAGGACAGATACGCAGTATTTT. This translates into CASSYSSLRTDTQYF.

V usage is TRBV6-1 and J usage is TRBJ2-3, with TRBD2 identical over 7 bases. The CDR3 length is 18 residues. Germline CDR1 reads MNHNS; CDR2 reads SASEGT. V dropped 2 bases and J dropped 1; count of bases not matched to a gene: 12. The CDR3 loop is CASSERVARGSRTDTQYF. CDR3 in DNA: TGTGCCAGCAGTGAAAGGGTAGCTCGCGGGAGCCGCACAGATACGCAGTATTTT.

This rearrangement joins TRBV27 to TRBJ2-5; possibly TRBD1 for D (5 bases). There are 13 residues in the CDR3. V lost 2 bases and J 5 bases, leaving 9 bases between the germline ends. Per the germline V gene, CDR1 is MNHEY and CDR2 is SMNVEV (reference sequence). The CDR3 DNA reads TGTGCCAGCAGTTTAGGACATGCGGAGACCCAGTACTTC. Encoded protein: CASSLGHAETQYF.

The chain couples TRBV5-1 to TRBJ1-4; D gene ambiguous. The germline V gene encodes CDR1 SGHRS and CDR2 YFSETQ. The CDR3 totals 14 residues. V lost 0 bases and J lost 8, with 11 bases in between. CDR3 nucleotide sequence: TGCGCCAGCAGCTTGGGCAGGTATGGGGAAAAACTGTTTTTT. This gives the protein CASSLGRYGEKLFF.

J is TRBJ2-1 and V is TRBV9, with 12 positions matching TRBD2. The CDR3 consists of 14 residues. Germline V gene data show CDR1 as SGDLS and CDR2 as YYNGEE. V shed 6 bases, J shed 7 bases, and the junction held 5 bases outside the gene matches. Written as DNA, the CDR3 is TGTGCCAGCACCCTAGCGGGAGGGCCGAATGAGCAGTTCTTC. It specifies CASTLAGGPNEQFF.

In this sample, this clone turned up once. The V call is TRBV7-9, the J call TRBJ2-1; tentatively, D is TRBD2 (7 bases). Germline V gives CDR1 SEHNR, CDR2 FQNEAQ (reference sequence). The CDR3 contains 14 residues. Trimming cost V 5 bases and J 10 bases, with 18 bases left between them. This CDR3 reads CASSLRGAGDEQFF. CDR3 DNA: TGTGCCAGCAGCCTCCGGGGGGCGGGAGACGAGCAGTTCTTC.

This clone was seen only once. This chain joins TRBV2 and TRBJ1-3; D is uncertain. Trimming shortened V by 8 bases and J by 4 bases, and 9 bases separated the two germline ends. The CDR3 has 12 residues. Germline V gene data show CDR1 as SNHLY and CDR2 as FYNNEI. The CDR3 DNA reads TGTGCCAGCGCCTGGGCGGGAAACACCATATATTTT. Translating it yields CASAWAGNTIYF.

The chain is built from TRBV10-3 and TRBJ1-2, with 9 positions matching TRBD1. The junction had 3 bases not matched to a gene; V was cut back by 4 bases and J by 12 bases. This CDR3 spans 11 amino acids. CDR1 ENHRY and CDR2 SYGVKD come from the germline V gene. The CDR3 bases are TGTGCCATCAGTGGACAGGGGGACCACACCTTC. This encodes CAISGQGDHTF.

The genes are TRBV5-8 and TRBJ2-5; TRBD2 is a possible D gene (5 bases). The germline gives CDR1 SGHTS, CDR2 YDEGEE. The CDR3 loop spans 14 amino acids. Trimming pared 3 bases from V and 2 bases from J, leaving 11 bases between. This CDR3 reads CASSWAGVQETQYF. CDR3 nucleotide sequence: TGTGCCAGCAGCTGGGCGGGTGTACAAGAGACCCAGTACTTC.

The rearrangement links TRBV7-3 to TRBJ2-1; TRBD2 matches at 11 bases. J gave up 9 bases and V 1 base, and 8 bases lay outside the gene matches. This CDR3 contains 16 residues. CDR1 is SGHTA, CDR2 FQGTGA, per germline. This CDR3 is CASSLNSGRALGEQFF. CDR3 DNA: TGTGCCAGCAGCTTAAATAGCGGGAGGGCACTTGGTGAGCAGTTCTTC.

This clone was seen just once. The chain links TRBV30 to TRBJ1-5; tentatively, D is TRBD1 (6 bases). Germline V gene sequence: CDR1 GTSNPN, CDR2 SVGIG (reference sequence). V lost 0 bases, J lost 4 bases, and 16 bases lay in between. The CDR3 has 16 residues. CDR3 coding DNA: TGTGCCTGGAGTGTATCAGGACAGTTGGGGAATCAGCCCCAGCATTTT. Its translation: CAWSVSGQLGNQPQHF.

Only a few counts were recorded for this clone. The CDR3 DNA sequence: TGTGCCAGTAGTATCTCCCCCCCTCTCGGCAGGACAGAGTACTACGAGCAGTACTTC. The encoded protein is CASSISPPLGRTEYYEQYF. The V call is TRBV19, the J call TRBJ2-7; tentatively, D is TRBD1 (6 bases). Trimming shortened V by 3 bases and J by 3 bases, and 27 bases separated the two germline ends. CDR1 LNHDA and CDR2 SQIVND come from the germline V gene (reference sequence). The CDR3 length is 19 residues.